The 20 T cell receptor beta chains in this list originate from one sample, sequenced in a study of blood T cell repertoires in COVID-19. Sequencing was performed with immunoSEQ multiplex PCR; in TCRdb, only in-frame clones are kept and a portion is missing. This sample has roughly 68,000 clones, with over 75% found just once. Sequences were obtained from peripheral blood. Source of these receptors: a woman aged 55-75 years with COVID-19, enrolled during active disease.

The gene calls are TRBV5-1 and TRBJ1-5; D may be TRBD1 (6 bases). V was pared by 4 bases and J by 0 bases, with 17 bases between. The length of the CDR3 is 17 residues. Germline V gene data show CDR1 as SGHRS and CDR2 as YFSETQ. In DNA, the CDR3 is TGCGCCAGCAGCAGGACAGCGGGGCCTTATAGCAATCAGCCCCAGCATTTT. Protein: CASSRTAGPYSNQPQHF. Full variable domain (outside the CDR3, taken from reference TRBV5-1 and TRBJ1-5): KAGVTQTPRYLIKTRGQQVTLSCSPISGHRSVSWYQQTPGQGLQFLFEYFSETQRNKGNFPGRFSGRQFSNSRSEMNVSTLELGDSALYLCASSRTAGPYSNQPQHFGDGTRLSIL.

This chain joins TRBV6-2 or TRBV6-3 and TRBJ1-2; no reliable D call. Trimming pared 3 bases from V and 8 bases from J, leaving 10 bases between. There are 12 residues in the CDR3. The V gene's germline CDR1 is MNHEY and CDR2 SVGEGT. CDR3 amino acids: CASSYVEGGYTF. Here the CDR3 DNA reads TGTGCCAGCAGTTATGTGGAGGGCGGCTACACCTTC.

This clone was detected only a few times. This chain joins TRBV6-6 and TRBJ1-5; possibly TRBD1 for D (6 bases). Per germline, CDR1 MNHNY and CDR2 SVGAGI (reference sequence). There are 13 residues in the CDR3. V was clipped by 5 bases and J by 5 bases, with 10 bases between them. DNA of the CDR3: TGTGCCAGCAGTAGGGGGTCGGATCAGCCCCAGCATTTT. Protein product: CASSRGSDQPQHF.

The chain carries TRBV30 and TRBJ1-1; 7 nucleotides line up with TRBD1. The J segment lost 4 bases and the V segment lost 2 bases, leaving 4 bases of the junction unmatched. The CDR3 is 13 residues long. Germline-derived CDR1 and CDR2 are GTSNPN and SVGIG (reference sequence). DNA of the CDR3: TGTGCCTGGAGTAACTCAGGGGGCACTGAAGCTTTCTTT. This gives the protein CAWSNSGGTEAFF.

The chain employs TRBV28 and TRBJ2-2, with 9 bases fitting TRBD2. The junction had 11 bases not matched to a gene; V was cut back by 5 bases and J by 7 bases. The CDR3 runs 16 residues. CDR1 is MDHEN and CDR2 is SYDVKM in the germline V gene. The CDR3 coding sequence is TGTGCCAGCAGTATTACTAGCGGGCATAGGGTCGGGGAGCTGTTTTTT. Its protein is CASSITSGHRVGELFF.

This chain links TRBV7-6 with TRBJ2-3, with 11 bases that match TRBD2. This CDR3 region has 16 residues. V lost 5 bases and J lost 3; bases outside the gene matches: 7. CDR1 is SGHVS and CDR2 is FNYEAQ in the germline V gene. CDR3 residues: CASSDRLAGRTDTQYF. The DNA for the CDR3 is TGTGCCAGCAGCGATCGACTAGCGGGAAGGACAGATACGCAGTATTTT.

The chain uses TRBV4-3 and TRBJ2-1; perhaps TRBD2 as D (6 bases). This CDR3 region has 13 residues. Deletions cut 0 bases from V and 12 bases from J, with 12 bases between. Per germline, CDR1 LGHNA and CDR2 YSLEER. The CDR3 DNA is TGCGCCAGCAGCCAAGATATTAGGGAGGTGCAGTTCTTC. It encodes CASSQDIREVQFF.

The chain carries TRBV15 and TRBJ2-2; 8 bases map to TRBD1. This CDR3 contains 14 residues. V trimming: 8 bases; J trimming: 3 bases; junction bases outside the gene matches: 5. Germline CDR1 LNHNV, CDR2 YYDKDF (reference sequence). The CDR3 nucleotides are TGTGCCACCTCCCCAGGGGGCTACACCGGGGAGCTGTTTTTT. Protein product: CATSPGGYTGELFF.

This clone was recorded once. The rearrangement joins TRBV7-8 to TRBJ2-1; 11 positions match TRBD2. V lost 0 bases and J lost 2; bases outside the gene matches: 3. From germline, CDR1 is SGHVS and CDR2 FQNEAQ. The CDR3 is 17 residues long. CDR3 DNA: TGTGCCAGCAGCTTAGCGTTAGCGGGAGGGGCCTACAATGAGCAGTTCTTC. It codes for CASSLALAGGAYNEQFF.

V is TRBV30 and J is TRBJ2-1, with unresolved D. With 4 bases removed from V and 2 bases from J, the gap between germline ends came to 12 bases. Germline CDR1 is GTSNPN and CDR2 is SVGIG (reference sequence). The CDR3 runs to 14 residues. As DNA, the CDR3 is TGTGCCTGGATCCCCAGTAGCCCCTACAATGAGCAGTTCTTC. It translates to CAWIPSSPYNEQFF.

CDR3 sequence: CASTGVIDTEAFF. The DNA of the CDR3 is TGTGCCAGTACAGGGGTTATCGACACTGAAGCTTTCTTT. The chain is built from TRBV19 and TRBJ1-1; TRBD1 might be the D (6 bases). CDR3 length equals 13 residues. V was shortened by 7 bases and J by 3 bases, with 12 bases between the two germline ends. Germline loops: CDR1 LNHDA, CDR2 SQIVND (reference sequence).

The rearrangement links TRBV12-3 or TRBV12-4 to TRBJ2-3; D possibly corresponds to TRBD1 (6 bases). Trimming took off 7 bases at V and 2 bases at J, with 10 bases between the two ends. The CDR3 covers 13 residues. This chain's CDR3 is CASTWDNTDTQYF. For the CDR3, the DNA is TGTGCCAGCACCTGGGACAACACAGATACGCAGTATTTT.

This chain uses TRBV7-2 with TRBJ1-2; 7 bases line up with TRBD1. The CDR3 has 12 amino acids. J was trimmed by 13 bases and V by 3 bases; bases with no gene match: 8. Germline CDR1 and CDR2: SGHTA and FQGNSA. CDR3 in DNA: TGTGCCAGCAGCTTCCTAGAGGGGGCGCCCACCTTC. Its translation is CASSFLEGAPTF.

The chain combines TRBV20-1 with TRBJ1-5, with D uncertain. From germline, CDR1 is DFQATT and CDR2 SNEGSKA (reference sequence). There are 17 residues in the CDR3. V was trimmed by 3 bases and J by 1 base, leaving 19 bases between them. The chain's CDR3 is CSASDISRVMSNQPQHF. The CDR3 nucleotides are TGCAGTGCTAGTGATATATCGAGGGTTATGAGCAATCAGCCCCAGCATTTT.

The rearrangement uses TRBV6-2 or TRBV6-3 and TRBJ1-1; unclear D gene. Deletions cut 2 bases from V and 4 bases from J, with 11 bases between. CDR3 length: 14 amino acids. Germline assignment: CDR1 MNHEY and CDR2 SVGEGT. The CDR3 bases are TGTGCCAGCAGTTACGGCGGGTGGGCCACTGAAGCTTTCTTT. Translating gives CASSYGGWATEAFF.

The V gene is TRBV7-9, the J gene TRBJ1-1; D not resolved. The CDR3 is made up of 14 amino acids. In germline, CDR1 is SEHNR, CDR2 FQNEAQ (reference sequence). Between the trimmed V and J ends, which lost 7 bases and 0 bases, there was a span of 12 bases. The CDR3 DNA sequence: TGTGCCAGCACTCTCGAGGGAATGAACACTGAAGCTTTCTTT. It codes for CASTLEGMNTEAFF.

The rearrangement uses TRBV10-3 and TRBJ2-7; D gene ambiguous. Per germline, CDR1 ENHRY and CDR2 SYGVKD. Trimming cost V 6 bases and J 2 bases, with 11 bases left between them. The CDR3 is 13 amino acids. The CDR3, as DNA: TGTGCCATCAGAAAAACAGATACCTACGAGCAGTACTTC. Translating it yields CAIRKTDTYEQYF.

This chain uses TRBV12-3 or TRBV12-4 with TRBJ1-5, with D hard to call. CDR3 length: 13 amino acids. The V end was cut by 2 bases, the J end by 7 bases, with 9 bases between. CDR3 region: CASSLLFGQPQHF. The CDR3 nucleotides are TGTGCCAGCAGTTTACTCTTCGGGCAGCCCCAGCATTTT.

Turning to this clone: An end of the junction differs from the germline gene, which may be a read error. This chain connects TRBV18 to TRBJ1-1; TRBD1 agrees at 8 bases. Germline V gene data show CDR1 as KGHSH and CDR2 as LQKENI. The CDR3 consists of 13 residues. The CDR3 nucleotides are TGTGCCAACTCACCAATACAGGGGGCTGAAGCTTTCTTT. Encoded protein: CANSPIQGAEAFF.

The V call is TRBV4-1, the J call TRBJ2-5; 9 nucleotides agree with TRBD1. In germline, CDR1 is MGHRA, CDR2 YSYEKL. V was clipped by 0 bases and J by 5 bases; unmatched bases: 7. The CDR3 is 16 amino acids. CDR3 loop: CASSQDPGQGGETQYF. Written as DNA, the CDR3 is TGCGCCAGCAGCCAAGACCCGGGACAGGGAGGGGAGACCCAGTACTTC.